The 17 T cell receptor beta chains in this list originate from one sample, sequenced in a study of blood T cell repertoires in COVID-19. Some clones are missing from TCRdb's copy, which holds only in-frame ones; the method was immunoSEQ multiplex PCR. Found here are some 320,000 clones, just under 90% of them singletons; the top ten hold roughly 2.9%. The sequencing sample was made of PBMCs or T cells enriched from blood (not recorded which). The origin of the receptors is a woman aged 45-59 years who had been exposed to COVID-19.

Only one count was recorded for this clone. This chain connects TRBV10-3 to TRBJ1-2; 7 nucleotides align to TRBD1. CDR3 size: 13 residues. V shed 5 bases and J 5 bases; nucleotides not matched to a gene: 5. Germline CDR1 reads ENHRY; CDR2 reads SYGVKD. This CDR3 is CAISRDSTYGYTF. CDR3 in DNA: TGTGCCATCAGTAGGGACAGCACTTATGGCTACACCTTC.

The J gene is TRBJ1-1, the V gene TRBV30, with D unresolved. This CDR3 spans 14 amino acids. Germline loops: CDR1 GTSNPN, CDR2 SVGIG (reference sequence). V gave up 4 bases and J gave up 3 bases, with 15 bases separating them. CDR3: CAWTPQVGYTEAFF. CDR3 nucleotide sequence: TGTGCCTGGACCCCGCAGGTCGGATACACTGAAGCTTTCTTT.

Only one count was recorded for this clone. This chain connects TRBV7-8 to TRBJ2-1; 9 bases match TRBD1. In germline, CDR1 is SGHVS, CDR2 FQNEAQ. J gave up 5 bases and V 5 bases, and 7 bases lay outside the gene matches. This CDR3 contains 15 residues. CDR3 sequence: CASSRDRVRHNEQFF. The CDR3 DNA is TGTGCCAGCAGCCGGGACAGGGTAAGACACAATGAGCAGTTCTTC.

The chain combines TRBV7-8 with TRBJ1-2; TRBD1 matches 8 bases. The CDR3 length is 15 residues. Germline V gives CDR1 SGHVS, CDR2 FQNEAQ. J lost 0 bases, V lost 4 bases, and 4 bases had no gene match. As DNA, the CDR3 is TGTGCCAGCAGCTCCACAGGGGGGGCTAACTATGGCTACACCTTC. Translated, it gives CASSSTGGANYGYTF.

V is TRBV3-1 (or the pseudogene TRBV3-2) and J is TRBJ1-5, with a tentative D call TRBD1 (6 bases). The germline V gene encodes CDR1 LGHDT and CDR2 YNNKEL (reference sequence). V was pared by 2 bases and J by 6 bases, with 23 bases between. This CDR3 has 18 residues. The DNA of the CDR3 is TGTGCCAGCAGCCAATTACCCTCCGGCAGGGGATCGGTTCAGCCCCAGCATTTT. It yields the protein CASSQLPSGRGSVQPQHF.

The chain has TRBV19 and TRBJ2-3; TRBD2 aligns across 13 bases. After removal of 4 bases from V and 0 bases from J, the junction contained 7 bases not matched to a gene. In germline, CDR1 is LNHDA, CDR2 SQIVND (reference sequence). CDR3 length equals 18 residues. CDR3 in amino acids: CASSTTSGGNPSTDTQYF. CDR3 nucleotide sequence: TGTGCCAGTAGTACGACTAGCGGGGGGAACCCAAGCACAGATACGCAGTATTTT.

The V gene is TRBV14, the J gene TRBJ2-7, with TRBD1 as a possible D gene (7 bases). CDR1 is SGHDN and CDR2 is FVKESK in the germline V gene. The V gene lost 5 bases and the J gene lost 7 bases, with 21 bases spanning the gap. CDR3 length equals 15 residues. Written as DNA, the CDR3 is TGTGCCAGCAGCTATCTCCAAGGGGGCGCGGGGGAGCAGTACTTC. It encodes CASSYLQGGAGEQYF. Using reference TRBV14 and TRBJ2-7 for the parts outside the CDR3, the full variable domain is EAGVTQFPSHSVIEKGQTVTLRCDPISGHDNLYWYRRVMGKEIKFLLHFVKESKQDESGMPNNRFLAERTGGTYSTLKVQPAELEDSGVYFCASSYLQGGAGEQYFGPGTRLTVT.

This clone came up once. J is TRBJ2-3 and V is TRBV11-2; the D gene is possibly TRBD2 (6 bases). This CDR3 comprises 15 residues. V was shortened by 0 bases and J by 2 bases, with 9 bases between the two germline ends. The germline gives CDR1 SGHAT, CDR2 FQNNGV. The CDR3 DNA is TGTGCCAGCAGCTTAGATAGCGGCCTCACAGATACGCAGTATTTT. Translating gives CASSLDSGLTDTQYF.

The chain recombines TRBV7-2 with TRBJ2-5; TRBD2 matches 11 bases. The CDR3 extends over 16 amino acids. The ends lost 5 bases at V and 4 bases at J; junction bases unmatched: 9. Germline CDR1 is SGHTA and CDR2 is FQGNSA. Here the CDR3 DNA reads TGTGCCAGCAGCCCCCTTCTAGCGGGGGGAATAGAGACCCAGTACTTC. Translated: CASSPLLAGGIETQYF.

The chain recombines TRBV13 with TRBJ1-2; D gene ambiguous. The CDR3 sequence is 14 residues long. Germline V gene lookup returns CDR1 PRHDT and CDR2 FYEKMQ (reference sequence). Trimming pared 1 base from V and 4 bases from J, leaving 10 bases between. CDR3 in DNA: TGTGCCAGCAGCTTAGCTTCGAGGATCTATGGCTACACCTTC. Translated: CASSLASRIYGYTF.

The chain has TRBV4-1 and TRBJ2-5, with 7 nucleotides matching TRBD2. V shed 0 bases and J 6 bases; nucleotides not matched to a gene: 4. CDR1 and CDR2 (germline): MGHRA, YSYEKL. The CDR3 loop spans 14 amino acids. This CDR3 is CASSQDPLAKTQYF. The DNA for the CDR3 is TGCGCCAGCAGCCAAGATCCACTAGCGAAGACCCAGTACTTC.

The chain couples TRBV4-1 to TRBJ1-2; 7 bases align to TRBD1. With 4 bases clipped from V and 5 bases from J, the junction kept 7 bases outside the gene matches. Germline V CDR1 and CDR2: MGHRA, YSYEKL. This CDR3 is built from 14 residues. CDR3 sequence: CASSREQGIYGYTF. CDR3 nucleotides: TGCGCCAGCAGCCGGGAACAGGGGATTTATGGCTACACCTTC.

V gene TRBV28 combines with J gene TRBJ1-2, with D hard to call. The CDR3 is 12 residues long. V lost 4 bases to trimming and J lost 8 bases, with 11 bases between them. Germline lookup yields CDR1 MDHEN and CDR2 SYDVKM. CDR3 in DNA: TGTGCCAGCAGTTCGCCCTTGAGCGGCTACACCTTC. Protein product: CASSSPLSGYTF.

The chain combines TRBV2 with TRBJ1-5, with TRBD1 matching over 7 bases. CDR1 and CDR2 (germline): SNHLY, FYNNEI. Trimming cost V 6 bases and J 0 bases; bases outside gene matches: 5. The CDR3 totals 15 residues. CDR3 amino acids: CASRGTDYSNQPQHF. The CDR3 DNA reads as TGTGCCAGCAGGGGGACAGATTATAGCAATCAGCCCCAGCATTTT.

The chain is built from TRBV4-1 and TRBJ1-4; D possibly corresponds to TRBD1 (5 bases). The CDR3 extends over 16 amino acids. Trimming left V 0 bases short and J 5 bases short, with 13 bases between. CDR1 is MGHRA, CDR2 YSYEKL, per germline. The CDR3 reads CASSQDRGTFNEKLFF. As DNA, the CDR3 is TGCGCCAGCAGCCAAGATCGTGGGACTTTCAATGAAAAACTGTTTTTT.

The V gene is TRBV19, the J gene TRBJ2-7, with D maybe TRBD2 (7 bases). The V end lost 5 bases, the J end lost 9 bases, and 20 bases lay between the germline ends. Germline CDR1 LNHDA, CDR2 SQIVND (reference sequence). The CDR3 is 14 amino acids. The CDR3 coding sequence is TGTGCCAGTAGTCCCGGCGGGGGCCCGTTCCGGCAGTACTTC. It specifies CASSPGGGPFRQYF.

The J gene is TRBJ1-3, the V gene TRBV15; 9 positions match TRBD1. Trimming took 0 bases from V and 6 from J; bases not matched to a gene: 6. There are 16 residues in the CDR3. Germline V gene sequence: CDR1 LNHNV, CDR2 YYDKDF (reference sequence). The CDR3 DNA reads as TGTGCCACCAGCAGAGATCTGGGACAGGGAGAAAACACCATATATTTT. Its translation: CATSRDLGQGENTIYF.